The 9 T cell receptor beta chains below were found in one sample sequenced in a study of blood T cell repertoires in COVID-19. Sequenced by immunoSEQ multiplex PCR; TCRdb stores in-frame clones only, minus some. The sample consists of 400,000 to 450,000 clones, roughly 88% of them appearing once. Source material: PBMCs or T cells enriched from blood (not recorded which). The receptors here all came from a man between 18 and 29 years old who had recovered from COVID-19.

The chain recombines TRBV29-1 with TRBJ2-5, with 13 bases that match TRBD2. Losses at the gene ends were 5 bases for V and 0 bases for J; bases not matched to a gene: 3. Germline V gives CDR1 SQVTM, CDR2 ANQGSEA. CDR3 length equals 15 residues. CDR3 in amino acids: CSVLLAGGNQETQYF. The CDR3 DNA reads as TGCAGCGTTCTACTAGCGGGGGGGAACCAAGAGACCCAGTACTTC. The full variable domain, with the rest looked up from reference TRBV29-1 and TRBJ2-5, is SAVISQKPSRDICQRGTSLTIQCQVDSQVTMMFWYRQQPGQSLTLIATANQGSEATYESGFVIDKFPISRPNLTFSTLTVSNMSPEDSSIYLCSVLLAGGNQETQYFGPGTRLLVL.

This rearrangement joins TRBV10-2 to TRBJ2-1, with D perhaps TRBD1 (6 bases). V dropped 5 bases and J dropped 0 bases, with 11 bases sitting between them. The CDR3 length is 15 residues. Germline CDR1 reads WSHSY; CDR2 reads SAAADI. The CDR3 bases are TGCGCCAGCAGTTTACAGGGAAGCTCCTACAATGAGCAGTTCTTC. This translates into CASSLQGSSYNEQFF.

This chain joins TRBV2 and TRBJ1-5; 8 positions agree with TRBD1. The junction had 8 bases not matched to a gene; V was cut back by 11 bases and J by 5 bases. Germline loops: CDR1 SNHLY, CDR2 FYNNEI. CDR3 length: 13 amino acids. The CDR3 DNA is TGTGCCTTTACGGACAGGGAGGATCAGCCCCAGCATTTT. Its translation is CAFTDREDQPQHF.

This clone appeared a single time. The rearrangement uses TRBV7-3 and TRBJ1-5; D is uncertain. The germline V gene has CDR1 SGHTA and CDR2 FQGTGA. V was trimmed by 7 bases and J by 5 bases, leaving 21 bases between them. This CDR3 is built from 16 residues. In nucleotides, the CDR3 is TGTGCCAGCATCTACGGGCCGCGGACTCGATATCAGCCCCAGCATTTT. Its translation is CASIYGPRTRYQPQHF.

This clone occurred a few times. The chain employs TRBV7-2 and TRBJ1-5; D uncertain. V was cut by 7 bases and J by 8 bases, with 18 bases left in between. Germline CDR1 and CDR2: SGHTA and FQGNSA. The CDR3 is 14 amino acids. CDR3: CASTSVAGSEPQHF. In DNA, the CDR3 is TGTGCCAGCACTTCGGTAGCGGGGAGTGAGCCCCAGCATTTT.

The chain is built from TRBV27 and TRBJ2-1; 7 bases align to TRBD1. V trimming: 3 bases; J trimming: 8 bases; junction bases outside the gene matches: 7. The CDR3 is 14 residues long. The V gene's germline CDR1 is MNHEY and CDR2 SMNVEV (reference sequence). This chain's CDR3 is CASSFGRGSYEQFF. The CDR3 DNA is TGTGCCAGCAGTTTTGGCAGGGGGTCGTATGAGCAGTTCTTC.

The genes are TRBV28 and TRBJ2-7, with 7 bases that match TRBD2. V shed 2 bases, J shed 5 bases, and the junction held 0 bases outside the gene matches. The CDR3 length is 12 residues. Germline V gene data show CDR1 as MDHEN and CDR2 as SYDVKM. The CDR3 DNA is TGTGCCAGCAGTTTACGGGGGGACGAGCAGTACTTC. Its translation: CASSLRGDEQYF.

This sequence joins TRBV5-5 and TRBJ2-6; 10 positions agree with TRBD1. This CDR3 contains 17 residues. V shed 2 bases and J 3 bases; nucleotides not matched to a gene: 5. Germline V gene sequence: CDR1 SGHKS, CDR2 YYEKEE (reference sequence). In nucleotides, the CDR3 is TGTGCCAGCAGCTTAAGACAGGGGGCGCGTGGGGCCAACGTCCTGACTTTC. Translated: CASSLRQGARGANVLTF.

The chain is built from TRBV2 and TRBJ2-2; possibly TRBD2 for D (6 bases). The V and J ends lost 6 bases and 6 bases respectively, with 8 bases between them. The CDR3 loop spans 12 amino acids. The germline CDR1 and CDR2 sequences are SNHLY and FYNNEI. CDR3 DNA: TGTGCCAGCAGCGGCGGGGCCGGGGAGCTGTTTTTT. Residues: CASSGGAGELFF.